These 3 T cell receptor beta chains were all obtained from the same sample, sequenced in a study of shared clonotypes between healthy human individuals. The data were produced by immunoSEQ multiplex PCR, yet TCRdb's version contains in-frame clones alone and is incomplete. The sample lists millions of clones, 90% to 95% occurring once. Sample: naive CD4+ T cells sorted from blood. Indicated subset: CD45RA+ positively selected. These receptors originate from a man aged 18 to 29 in good health.

V gene TRBV6-9 combines with J gene TRBJ1-5; maybe TRBD1 (5 bases). This CDR3 has 18 residues. CDR1 MNHGY and CDR2 SVAAGI come from the germline V gene. Trimming removed 0 bases at V and 5 bases at J, with 20 bases between. The DNA for the CDR3 is TGTGCCAGCAGTTATTCGAGCCGGGGGGAAGGGAGATATCAGCCCCAGCATTTT. It is translated as CASSYSSRGEGRYQPQHF.

This clone appeared a few times. The chain is built from TRBV5-4 and TRBJ2-7; possibly TRBD1 for D (5 bases). CDR3 size: 16 residues. Germline values: CDR1 SGHNT, CDR2 YYREEE (reference sequence). Trimming took off 0 bases at V and 1 base at J, with 14 bases between the two ends. The CDR3 region is CASSLGGRSSSYEQYF. CDR3 nucleotides: TGTGCCAGCAGCTTGGGGGGCCGCTCATCATCCTACGAGCAGTACTTC.

V usage is TRBV27 and J usage is TRBJ2-5; the match to TRBD1 covers 8 bases. There are 14 residues in the CDR3. J was trimmed by 4 bases and V by 7 bases; bases with no gene match: 8. Germline CDR1 MNHEY, CDR2 SMNVEV (reference sequence). CDR3: CASKAPRGLETQYF. The CDR3 coding sequence is TGTGCCAGCAAAGCCCCCAGGGGGCTAGAGACCCAGTACTTC.